A single sample is the source of the 9 T cell receptor beta chains below, sequenced in a study of regulatory T cells in long-lasting Graves disease. The authors built TCR beta libraries using iRepertoire HTBI primers and Arm-PCR of CDR3 regions. TCRdb re-analysed the multiplex PCR reads in MiXCR, keeping a single row per CDR3 protein. The sample has roughly 500,000 distinct CDR3 sequences, roughly 15% seen once. Time point described: newly diagnosed GD, antithyroid drugs for less than 3 months. PBMC-extracted RNA yielded the TCR library. A further study also used this sample, focusing on T cells in Graves' hyperthyroidism and ophthalmopathy.

The sequencing here drew on peripheral blood mononuclear cells (PBMCs), taken at new diagnosis, from a patient treated with antithyroid drugs. The receptors derive from a woman aged 45-65 years with Graves disease.

As concerns this clonotype: Mismatch with germline at one junction end may stem from a read error. The J gene is TRBJ1-5, the V gene TRBV18; D not certain. The CDR3 has 14 amino acids. Germline CDR1 KGHSH, CDR2 LQKENI. CDR3 region: CASSPGNSNHPQHF. CDR3 DNA: TGTGCCAGCTCACCGGGCAATTCCAATCATCCCCAGCATTTT.

This clonotype was counted a few times. The CDR3 bases are TGTGCCACCCTCCCCCCCGGTGGCAGGGTGAGGAATGAGCAGTTCTTC. Translated: CATLPPGGRVRNEQFF. V and J are TRBV6-2 or TRBV6-3 and TRBJ2-1; D is possibly TRBD1 (5 bases). CDR3 length: 16 amino acids. The V gene lost 10 bases and the J gene lost 7 bases, with 26 bases spanning the gap. Germline V gene data show CDR1 as MNHEY and CDR2 as SVGEGT.

The CDR3, as DNA: TGTGCCAGCAGCTCAGCGGGGTGGGGCAAAAACATTCAGTACTTC. It translates to CASSSAGWGKNIQYF. The chain couples TRBV14 to TRBJ2-4, with 7 bases lining up with TRBD2. Germline lookup yields CDR1 SGHDN and CDR2 FVKESK. The J segment lost 3 bases and the V segment lost 5 bases, leaving 7 bases of the junction unmatched. The CDR3 covers 15 residues. Variable domain in full (rest from reference TRBV14 and TRBJ2-4): EAGVTQFPSHSVIEKGQTVTLRCDPISGHDNLYWYRRVMGKEIKFLLHFVKESKQDESGMPNNRFLAERTGGTYSTLKVQPAELEDSGVYFCASSSAGWGKNIQYFGAGTRLSVL.

This chain uses TRBV6-2 or TRBV6-3 with TRBJ2-6, with D possibly being TRBD1 or TRBD2 (5 bases each). V was trimmed by 5 bases and J by 0 bases, leaving 11 bases between them. Germline lookup yields CDR1 MNHEY and CDR2 SVGEGT. This CDR3 region has 16 residues. The CDR3 region is CASSAEGSSGANVLTF. The CDR3 DNA is TGTGCCAGCAGTGCTGAGGGGAGCTCTGGGGCCAACGTCCTGACTTTC.

The sample holds many counts of this clonotype. The CDR3 nucleotides read TGTGCCAGCAGCTTAGCGGGCGGGTATTTTTACGAGCAGTACTTC. Its protein is CASSLAGGYFYEQYF. This chain uses TRBV7-9 with TRBJ2-7; possible D gene TRBD2, 5 bases. V lost 0 bases and J lost 4, with 13 bases in between. CDR1 is SEHNR and CDR2 is FQNEAQ in the germline V gene (reference sequence). This CDR3 contains 15 residues.

CDR3 sequence: CASSGGSGEQYF. Written as DNA, the CDR3 is TGTGCCAGCAGTGGAGGCTCTGGCGAGCAGTACTTC. The chain carries TRBV25-1 and TRBJ2-7, with unresolved D. The germline CDR1 and CDR2 sequences are MGHDK and SYGVNS. The CDR3 extends over 12 amino acids. V lost 4 bases and J 6 bases, leaving 10 bases between the germline ends.

This clonotype has more than one count but fewer than ten. The rearrangement joins TRBV6-2 or TRBV6-3 to TRBJ1-1; TRBD1 matches at 10 bases. In germline, CDR1 is MNHEY, CDR2 SVGEGT. The trim removed 7 bases at V and 4 bases at J, leaving 6 bases unmatched. The CDR3 length is 14 residues. The DNA for the CDR3 is TGTGCCAGCATGATAAGGACAGGGGGCACTGAAGCTTTCTTT. This encodes CASMIRTGGTEAFF.

The rearrangement joins TRBV11-1 to TRBJ2-2; 12 nucleotides align to TRBD2. The V and J ends lost 5 bases and 6 bases, in that order; junction bases with no gene match: 7. The length of the CDR3 is 16 residues. The germline gives CDR1 SGHAT, CDR2 FQDESV (reference sequence). The CDR3 spells CASSTRLAGAPGELFF. In nucleotides, the CDR3 is TGTGCCAGCAGCACCCGACTAGCGGGAGCCCCCGGGGAGCTGTTTTTT.

The chain has TRBV24-1 and TRBJ1-5; D call uncertain. The germline V and J ends were trimmed by 10 bases and 2 bases, with 14 bases remaining between them. This CDR3 comprises 14 residues. Germline-derived CDR1 and CDR2 are KGHDR and SFDVKD. The CDR3 spells CATSPGGGNQPQHF. The CDR3 DNA sequence: TGTGCCACGAGCCCAGGAGGCGGCAATCAGCCCCAGCATTTT.